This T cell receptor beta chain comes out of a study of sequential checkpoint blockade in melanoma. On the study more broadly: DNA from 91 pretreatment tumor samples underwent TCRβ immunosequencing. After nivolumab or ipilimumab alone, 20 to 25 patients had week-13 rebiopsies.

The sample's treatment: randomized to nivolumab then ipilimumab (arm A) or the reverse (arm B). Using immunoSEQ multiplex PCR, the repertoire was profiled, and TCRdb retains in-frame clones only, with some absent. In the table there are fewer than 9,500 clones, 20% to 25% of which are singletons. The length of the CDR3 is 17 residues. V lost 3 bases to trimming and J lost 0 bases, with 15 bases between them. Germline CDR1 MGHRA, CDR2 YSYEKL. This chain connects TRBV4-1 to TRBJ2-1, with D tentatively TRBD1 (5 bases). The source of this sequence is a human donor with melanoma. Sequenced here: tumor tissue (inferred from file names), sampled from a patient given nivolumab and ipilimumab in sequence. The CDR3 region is CASSQGHTDRSYNEQFF. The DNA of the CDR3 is TGCGCCAGCAGCCAGGGGCATACAGATCGCTCCTACAATGAGCAGTTCTTC.